Each of the 27 T cell receptor beta chains below was sequenced from the same sample in a study of OX40 agonist ivuxolimab in advanced cancers. Generated by immunoSEQ multiplex PCR, the TCRdb table keeps only in-frame clones and is missing some. The data hold about 100,000 clones, with 85% to 95% observed a single time. Sequenced material: CD4+ or CD8+ T cells sorted from blood, taken in a trial of the OX40 agonist ivuxolimab. These receptors were taken from an adult with an advanced solid tumor such as melanoma, head and neck, liver or kidney cancer.

This chain joins TRBV9 and TRBJ2-1; D remains unclear. The V and J ends lost 1 base and 5 bases respectively, with 10 bases between them. CDR1 and CDR2 from the germline V gene are SGDLS and YYNGEE. The CDR3 totals 14 residues. DNA for the CDR3: TGTGCCAGCAGCGTACTCGGGCAGAACAATGAGCAGTTCTTC. Translation: CASSVLGQNNEQFF.

The rearrangement uses TRBV7-9 and TRBJ2-3, with D tentatively TRBD2 (5 bases). Trimming shortened V by 4 bases and J by 6 bases, and 17 bases separated the two germline ends. This CDR3 contains 15 residues. Germline values: CDR1 SEHNR, CDR2 FQNEAQ (reference sequence). CDR3 region: CASSSTGFVIDTQYF. CDR3 DNA: TGTGCCAGCAGCTCGACGGGATTCGTAATTGATACGCAGTATTTT.

CDR3 in DNA: TGTGCCAGCAGCCTGAACACTGGGGTCGGGACCGGGGAGCTGTTTTTT. Protein product: CASSLNTGVGTGELFF. The chain has TRBV14 and TRBJ2-2; unclear D gene. Per germline, CDR1 SGHDN and CDR2 FVKESK. This CDR3 comprises 16 residues. Trimming left V 4 bases short and J 5 bases short, with 17 bases between.

The chain carries TRBV27 and TRBJ2-7; TRBD1 aligns across 9 bases. Germline V lookup: CDR1 MNHEY, CDR2 SMNVEV (reference sequence). The V segment lost 7 bases and the J segment 0 bases; nucleotides outside the gene matches: 7. The CDR3 is 15 residues long. The CDR3 DNA reads as TGTGCCAGCACCTATAGACAGGGGGGCTCCTACGAGCAGTACTTC. Translation gives CASTYRQGGSYEQYF.

The chain uses TRBV18 and TRBJ2-3, with TRBD2 as a possible D gene (5 bases). CDR3 length: 13 residues. The germline V and J ends were trimmed by 4 bases and 3 bases, with 8 bases remaining between them. The germline V gene has CDR1 KGHSH and CDR2 LQKENI. CDR3 in DNA: TGTGCCAGCTCACGGGAGCAGACAGATACGCAGTATTTT. Translation gives CASSREQTDTQYF. Looking up the rest from reference TRBV18 and TRBJ2-3 gives the full variable domain: NAGVMQNPRHLVRRRGQEARLRCSPMKGHSHVYWYRQLPEEGLKFMVYLQKENIIDESGMPKERFSAEFPKEGPSILRIQQVVRGDSAAYFCASSREQTDTQYFGPGTRLTVL.

This chain connects TRBV28 to TRBJ2-7; a weak D match, TRBD1 (5 bases). The ends were cut back, 0 bases at V and 2 bases at J, with 17 bases in the middle. Germline CDR1 MDHEN, CDR2 SYDVKM. This CDR3 contains 17 residues. The CDR3 loop is CASSLWALSGMTYEQYF. The CDR3 nucleotides read TGTGCCAGCAGTTTATGGGCTTTGTCAGGGATGACCTACGAGCAGTACTTC.

This CDR3 is CASSARETQYF. In DNA, the CDR3 is TGTGCCAGCAGCGCCAGGGAGACCCAGTACTTC. The rearrangement links TRBV7-2 to TRBJ2-5, with D uncertain. Germline-derived CDR1 and CDR2 are SGHTA and FQGNSA. CDR3 length equals 11 residues. Trimming took off 5 bases at V and 5 bases at J, with 6 bases between the two ends.

The chain recombines TRBV13 with TRBJ1-5; D ambiguous. V dropped 6 bases and J dropped 6 bases, with 15 bases sitting between them. Germline CDR1 PRHDT, CDR2 FYEKMQ (reference sequence). The CDR3 totals 14 residues. Here the CDR3 DNA reads TGTGCCAGCAGTCAAAAGGCGGTAGGTCAGCCCCAGCATTTT. It codes for CASSQKAVGQPQHF.

The chain combines TRBV2 with TRBJ2-3; D perhaps matches TRBD1 (6 bases). Trimming removed 5 bases at V and 6 bases at J, with 18 bases between. Per the germline V gene, CDR1 is SNHLY and CDR2 is FYNNEI. The CDR3 runs to 15 residues. CDR3 coding DNA: TGTGCCAGCAGTCTAGACAGGACCCCCGGGGATACGCAGTATTTT. Protein product: CASSLDRTPGDTQYF. Using reference TRBV2 and TRBJ2-3 for the parts outside the CDR3, the full variable domain is EPEVTQTPSHQVTQMGQEVILRCVPISNHLYFYWYRQILGQKVEFLVSFYNNEISEKSEIFDDQFSVERPDGSNFTLKIRSTKLEDSAMYFCASSLDRTPGDTQYFGPGTRLTVL.

The genes are TRBV6-5 and TRBJ1-5; D is undetermined. Between the trimmed V and J ends, which lost 6 bases and 5 bases, there was a span of 17 bases. Germline-derived CDR1 and CDR2 are MNHEY and SVGAGI. The CDR3 runs 15 residues. The CDR3: CASRRSWWGDQPQHF. DNA for the CDR3: TGTGCCAGCAGACGTTCTTGGTGGGGTGATCAGCCCCAGCATTTT.

J is TRBJ2-5 and V is TRBV5-4; 7 nucleotides align to TRBD2. V shed 2 bases, J shed 3 bases, and the junction held 1 base outside the gene matches. The CDR3 contains 13 residues. Germline CDR1 and CDR2: SGHNT and YYREEE (reference sequence). This chain's CDR3 is CASSFGGEETQYF. For the CDR3, the DNA is TGTGCCAGCAGCTTTGGGGGGGAAGAGACCCAGTACTTC.

This clone appeared once. The rearrangement joins TRBV9 to TRBJ2-4; D possibly corresponds to TRBD1 (6 bases). Deletions cut 5 bases from V and 0 bases from J, with 12 bases between. The CDR3 extends over 15 amino acids. The germline gives CDR1 SGDLS, CDR2 YYNGEE. The CDR3 DNA is TGTGCCAGCAGTTTGGGGGCCCAAGCCAAAAACATTCAGTACTTC. Translating gives CASSLGAQAKNIQYF.

The chain couples TRBV7-3 to TRBJ2-7; TRBD2 agrees at 8 bases. V dropped 2 bases and J dropped 2; count of bases not matched to a gene: 8. There are 16 residues in the CDR3. Germline CDR1 is SGHTA and CDR2 is FQGTGA. Here the CDR3 reads CASSLYGAGGPYEQYF. The CDR3 DNA reads as TGTGCCAGCAGCTTATATGGGGCGGGAGGACCCTACGAGCAGTACTTC.

J is TRBJ1-2 and V is TRBV28, with D maybe TRBD1 (5 bases). CDR3 length equals 12 residues. The V and J ends lost 5 bases and 9 bases respectively, with 13 bases between them. Germline V gene sequence: CDR1 MDHEN, CDR2 SYDVKM. The CDR3 nucleotides are TGTGCCAGCAGTATTCAGGGAGGTAGCTACACCTTC. Its translation is CASSIQGGSYTF.

V gene TRBV6-1 combines with J gene TRBJ2-7; possible D gene TRBD1, 7 bases. V gave up 7 bases and J gave up 6 bases, with 16 bases separating them. CDR3 size: 13 residues. The germline V gene has CDR1 MNHNS and CDR2 SASEGT. The CDR3 nucleotides read TGTGCCAGCATAGAGGGGGCCGGGGGCGAGCAGTACTTC. Translating it yields CASIEGAGGEQYF.

This clone appeared once. The chain recombines TRBV19 with TRBJ2-3, with TRBD2 matching 12 bases. CDR3 length: 15 amino acids. The trim removed 5 bases at V and 0 bases at J, leaving 0 bases unmatched. The germline V gene has CDR1 LNHDA and CDR2 SQIVND (reference sequence). In nucleotides, the CDR3 is TGTGCCAGTAGTGGGACTAGCGGGAGCACAGATACGCAGTATTTT. This sequence encodes CASSGTSGSTDTQYF.

The V call is TRBV5-5, the J call TRBJ2-7, with a weak D call TRBD1 (6 bases). V shed 0 bases and J shed 4 bases, with 14 bases lying between them. Germline CDR1 SGHKS, CDR2 YYEKEE (reference sequence). This CDR3 has 15 amino acids. The CDR3 nucleotides are TGTGCCAGCAGCTTGGCTACAGGGTCACAATACGAGCAGTACTTC. Amino acids: CASSLATGSQYEQYF.

The chain is built from TRBV28 and TRBJ2-1; D perhaps matches TRBD1 (6 bases). This CDR3 has 15 amino acids. From germline, CDR1 is MDHEN and CDR2 SYDVKM. V lost 3 bases and J lost 2, with 11 bases in between. The CDR3 nucleotides read TGTGCCAGCAGTTTTCCAGGGGCGCCCTACAATGAGCAGTTCTTC. Translating gives CASSFPGAPYNEQFF.

V and J are TRBV11-3 and TRBJ2-1, with 9 bases lining up with TRBD2. Germline V gene data show CDR1 as SGHNT and CDR2 as YENEEA. CDR3 length: 19 residues. Trimming cost V 8 bases and J 3 bases; bases outside gene matches: 20. CDR3 DNA: TGTGCCAGCTCCTCCCGGGATAGCGTAGCGGGAGCCGTCTACAATGAGCAGTTCTTC. Protein product: CASSSRDSVAGAVYNEQFF.

The chain joins TRBV18 to TRBJ1-1; 9 bases align to TRBD1. This CDR3 is 15 amino acids long. CDR1 is KGHSH, CDR2 LQKENI, per germline. Trimming took 3 bases from V and 4 from J; bases not matched to a gene: 6. As DNA, the CDR3 is TGTGCCAGCTCACCGGACAGGGGATCAGTCACTGAAGCTTTCTTT. This encodes CASSPDRGSVTEAFF. Looking up the rest from reference TRBV18 and TRBJ1-1 gives the full variable domain: NAGVMQNPRHLVRRRGQEARLRCSPMKGHSHVYWYRQLPEEGLKFMVYLQKENIIDESGMPKERFSAEFPKEGPSILRIQQVVRGDSAAYFCASSPDRGSVTEAFFGQGTRLTVV.

The J gene is TRBJ1-4, the V gene TRBV11-2; 8 bases fit TRBD1. The CDR3 contains 14 residues. The ends lost 5 bases at V and 7 bases at J; junction bases unmatched: 6. Looked up from germline, CDR1 is SGHAT and CDR2 is FQNNGV. CDR3 DNA: TGTGCCAGCAGCCCCCGACAGGGGCGTGAAAAACTGTTTTTT. The encoded protein is CASSPRQGREKLFF. Filled out from reference TRBV11-2 and TRBJ1-4, the complete variable domain reads EAGVAQSPRYKIIEKRQSVAFWCNPISGHATLYWYQQILGQGPKLLIQFQNNGVVDDSQLPKDRFSAERLKGVDSTLKIQPAKLEDSAVYLCASSPRQGREKLFFGSGTQLSVL.

V gene TRBV10-1 combines with J gene TRBJ2-1; 10 nucleotides agree with TRBD2. Losses at the gene ends were 3 bases for V and 8 bases for J; bases not matched to a gene: 10. The CDR3 runs to 16 residues. Germline-derived CDR1 and CDR2 are WNHNN and SYGVQD (reference sequence). The CDR3 protein is CASSDGRRAGGDEQFF. CDR3 coding DNA: TGCGCCAGCAGTGACGGTAGGCGAGCGGGAGGGGATGAGCAGTTCTTC.

The CDR3 is CASSLIGEGYTF. The CDR3 DNA is TGTGCCAGCAGTTTAATAGGTGAGGGCTACACCTTC. The chain carries TRBV28 and TRBJ1-2; D not certain. V lost 2 bases, J lost 8 bases, and 9 bases lay in between. The CDR3 loop spans 12 amino acids. Germline CDR1 is MDHEN and CDR2 is SYDVKM.

The chain joins TRBV7-6 to TRBJ2-2; TRBD1 is a possible D gene (6 bases). Germline CDR1 is SGHVS and CDR2 is FNYEAQ. The CDR3 sequence is 14 residues long. Deletions cut 2 bases from V and 4 bases from J, with 8 bases between. In nucleotides, the CDR3 is TGTGCCAGCAGCTTACTGGGGGCCACCGGGGAGCTGTTTTTT. Protein product: CASSLLGATGELFF.

This chain connects TRBV11-3 to TRBJ2-1, with D hard to call. The germline V and J ends were trimmed by 5 bases and 6 bases, with 17 bases remaining between them. This CDR3 comprises 15 residues. Germline V lookup: CDR1 SGHNT, CDR2 YENEEA. CDR3 residues: CASSPDQSAFNEQFF. CDR3 nucleotides: TGTGCCAGCAGCCCTGATCAGTCAGCATTCAATGAGCAGTTCTTC.

V is TRBV7-2 and J is TRBJ2-2; D is perhaps TRBD1 or TRBD2 (5 bases each). With 0 bases removed from V and 6 bases from J, the gap between germline ends came to 8 bases. The germline CDR1 and CDR2 sequences are SGHTA and FQGNSA. The length of the CDR3 is 14 residues. Written as DNA, the CDR3 is TGTGCCAGCAGCTTAGCGGGGGAAGCCGGGGAGCTGTTTTTT. It is translated as CASSLAGEAGELFF.

V usage is TRBV2 and J usage is TRBJ1-2; D is possibly TRBD1 (6 bases). Germline V gene sequence: CDR1 SNHLY, CDR2 FYNNEI. Trimming removed 4 bases from V and 7 bases from J, with 16 bases in between. The CDR3 has 14 residues. The CDR3 sequence: CASSGRGRGGGYTF. The CDR3 nucleotides read TGTGCCAGCAGTGGGCGGGGCAGGGGTGGTGGCTACACCTTC.